These T cell receptor beta chains were read from a single sample in a study of response to subunit inactivated influenza vaccine. From the RT-PCR reads, TCRdb called clonotypes with MiXCR, one entry per CDR3 protein. This table holds around 500,000 distinct CDR3 sequences, approximately 11% found once. The input for sequencing was PBMCs from blood, taken 40 to 50 days after vaccination. These receptors originate from a man over 45 who received an inactivated influenza vaccine. CDR3s include the opening cysteine and the closing phenylalanine or tryptophan. D genes are given only for firm matches. Expanded clones get a size class; other rows say once, few or many, or leave the size out.

d_call	v_call	j_call	clone_size	cdr3_aa	cdr3_nt
TRBD1	TRBV27	TRBJ1-2	many	CASGRQGPSSGYTF	TGTGCCAGCGGACGACAGGGGCCCTCTTCTGGCTACACCTTC
TRBD2	TRBV28	TRBJ2-3	few	CASSLGRLALQGDTQYF	TGTGCCAGCAGTTTAGGGAGACTAGCTCTTCAAGGGGATACGCAGTATTTT
.	TRBV20-1	TRBJ2-1	few	CSARGRSEGVSYNEQFF	TGCAGTGCTAGGGGCCGCAGTGAGGGGGTCTCCTACAATGAGCAGTTCTTC
TRBD1	TRBV27	TRBJ2-6	.	CASRPRGLRGANVLTF	TGTGCCAGCAGACCCAGGGGGCTACGTGGGGCCAACGTCCTGACTTTC
.	TRBV15	TRBJ1-1	few	CATSRDGFEAFF	TGTGCCACCAGCAGAGATGGCTTTGAAGCTTTCTTT
.	TRBV15	TRBJ2-5	few	CATSPRTQRGETQYF	TGTGCCACCAGCCCTAGAACACAGCGAGGAGAGACCCAGTACTTC
.	TRBV7-9	TRBJ1-2	many	CASSLGGQLNYGYTF	TGTGCCAGCAGCTTAGGGGGACAACTTAACTATGGCTACACCTTC
TRBD2	TRBV28	TRBJ2-7	few	CASSWGSPGRYEQYF	TGTGCCAGCAGCTGGGGCAGCCCCGGGAGGTACGAGCAGTACTTC
TRBD1	TRBV11-2	TRBJ2-7	few	CASGPGGYEQYF	TGTGCCAGCGGACCAGGGGGATACGAGCAGTACTTC
.	TRBV25-1	TRBJ2-2	.	CASLGGETGELFF	TGTGCCAGCCTGGGTGGCGAGACCGGGGAGCTGTTTTTT
.	TRBV9	TRBJ2-2	few	CASSEDSTGELFF	TGTGCCAGCAGCGAAGACAGCACCGGGGAGCTGTTTTTT
.	TRBV6-5	TRBJ2-1	.	CASSYRLLTRGENEQFF	TGTGCCAGCAGTTACCGACTATTGACTAGGGGGGAAAATGAGCAGTTCTTC
.	TRBV10-3	TRBJ2-7	.	CAIRNGDSYEQYF	TGTGCCATTAGAAACGGGGACTCCTACGAGCAGTACTTC
TRBD1	TRBV12-3/TRBV12-4	TRBJ1-1	many	CASSFPGGGEAFF	TGTGCCAGCAGTTTCCCAGGGGGAGGTGAAGCTTTCTTT
.	TRBV12-3/TRBV12-4	TRBJ1-1	few	CASTLMGSTEAFF	TGTGCCAGCACCCTAATGGGTTCCACTGAAGCTTTCTTT
TRBD2	TRBV12-3/TRBV12-4	TRBJ2-1	few	CASSPRIGGANNEQFF	TGTGCCAGCAGTCCTCGGATCGGGGGGGCCAACAATGAGCAGTTCTTC
TRBD1	TRBV5-1	TRBJ1-1	many	CASSLGQVPLMNTEAFF	TGCGCCAGCAGCTTAGGACAGGTACCATTAATGAACACTGAAGCTTTCTTT
TRBD1	TRBV25-1	TRBJ2-5	few	CASSDRDRGAQETQYF	TGTGCCAGCAGTGACCGGGACAGGGGGGCACAAGAGACCCAGTACTTC
.	TRBV12-3/TRBV12-4	TRBJ2-3	many	CASSFGGSKDTQYF	TGTGCCAGCAGTTTTGGGGGGAGTAAAGATACGCAGTATTTT
.	TRBV7-2	TRBJ2-2	few	CASSLRDPLPGELFF	TGTGCCAGCAGCTTAAGGGACCCGCTTCCCGGGGAGCTGTTTTTT
.	TRBV4-3	TRBJ2-1	.	CASSQDQAAYNEQFF	TGCGCCAGCAGCCAAGACCAAGCGGCCTACAATGAGCAGTTCTTC
.	TRBV5-1	TRBJ1-1	few	CASSLRGGPEAFF	TGCGCCAGCAGCTTGCGTGGGGGCCCTGAAGCTTTCTTT
TRBD2	TRBV9	TRBJ2-3	many	CASSRGLAASTDTQYF	TGTGCCAGCAGCAGGGGACTAGCGGCTAGCACAGATACGCAGTATTTT
.	TRBV9	TRBJ2-3	.	CASSPGPGRDTDTQYF	TGTGCCAGCAGCCCCGGCCCAGGGAGAGACACAGATACGCAGTATTTT
.	TRBV2	TRBJ1-1	few	CASSVDTEAFF	TGTGCCAGCAGTGTTGACACTGAAGCTTTCTTT
.	TRBV6-2/TRBV6-3	TRBJ2-3	few	CASRRGLLTDTQYF	TGTGCCAGCAGAAGGGGCTTGTTAACAGATACGCAGTATTTT
TRBD2	TRBV24-1	TRBJ2-1	.	CATSDLPSGGANEQFF	TGTGCCACCAGTGATTTGCCAAGCGGGGGGGCCAATGAGCAGTTCTTC
TRBD2	TRBV4-2	TRBJ2-3	.	CASSRELAGGPADTQYF	TGTGCCAGCAGCCGCGAACTAGCGGGGGGCCCCGCAGATACGCAGTATTTT
.	TRBV6-2/TRBV6-3	TRBJ2-2	.	CASSTLSGIHKPGELFF	TGTGCCAGCAGCACTTTATCCGGGATCCACAAACCCGGGGAGCTGTTTTTT
TRBD1	TRBV11-2	TRBJ2-1	few	CASSWGQGNNEQFF	TGTGCCAGCAGCTGGGGACAGGGAAACAATGAGCAGTTCTTC
.	TRBV28	TRBJ2-5	.	CASSFLRTQETQYF	TGTGCCAGCAGTTTTCTTCGGACCCAAGAGACCCAGTACTTC
TRBD1	TRBV5-5	TRBJ1-5	.	CASSSNRGLGQPQHF	TGTGCCAGCAGCTCCAACAGGGGGCTGGGGCAGCCCCAGCATTTT
TRBD1	TRBV20-1	TRBJ2-7	many	CSAHTGASYEQYF	TGCAGTGCCCATACAGGGGCCTCCTACGAGCAGTACTTC
TRBD2	TRBV19	TRBJ2-4	few	CASSQPPGLVGKNIQYF	TGTGCCAGTAGTCAACCACCGGGACTAGTTGGCAAAAACATTCAGTACTTC
TRBD2	TRBV20-1	TRBJ2-3	many	CSARTGLAVKSDTQYF	TGCAGTGCTAGAACAGGCCTAGCGGTGAAATCGGATACGCAGTATTTT
TRBD2	TRBV12-3/TRBV12-4	TRBJ2-1	many	CASSLLAGGNNEQFF	TGTGCCAGCAGCCTACTAGCGGGGGGTAACAATGAGCAGTTCTTC
TRBD1	TRBV11-2	TRBJ1-2	many	CASSLVRQGGGYTF	TGTGCCAGCAGCTTAGTCCGACAGGGAGGTGGCTACACCTTC